In this sample, the clone carrying this T cell receptor (beta chain) is medium-sized. Its specificity is not known. Study observations and caveats: The larger-cohort validation was restricted to a single TCR beta V-J rearrangement rather than whole repertoires. In terms of TCR gene usage, tumor memory CD4+ T cells clustered together with blood and lymph node memory CD4+ cells, as well as with lymph node naive CD4+ cells.

Semi-nested PCR with Nested Universal Primer A followed constant-region reverse priming of full-length variable regions. TCRdb reprocessed the 5' RACE reads with MiXCR, giving one entry per CDR3 protein. The table has around 7,300 distinct CDR3 sequences, about 37% seen once. Memory CD4+ T cells were sorted as CD4+CD45RO+CD25- cells. Germline V gene lookup returns CDR1 WSHSY and CDR2 SAAADI. The CDR3 is 15 residues long. Germline trimming cut 0 bases from V and 7 bases from J; bases unmatched to any gene: 3. The sequencing sample was made of memory CD4+ T cells sorted from blood. This sample's subset: memory CD4+ T cells, CD4+CD45RO+CD25-. This receptor was obtained from a female donor with breast cancer. The chain links TRBV10-2 to TRBJ1-4; 9 nucleotides align to TRBD1. The CDR3 loop reads CASSESRGQGEKLFF. The DNA of the CDR3 is TGCGCCAGCAGTGAGTCGAGGGGACAGGGTGAAAAACTGTTTTTT.